One sample yielded the 9 T cell receptor beta chains listed below, sequenced in a study of T cell responses to AZD1222 COVID-19 vaccine. TCRdb keeps only in-frame clones here, not all; method: immunoSEQ multiplex PCR. Among about 85,000 clones listed, about 86% were seen once. This specimen consisted of peripheral blood, obtained on day 0 of AZD1222 vaccination. The receptors originated from an adult in good health.

The chain couples TRBV28 to TRBJ1-5; D not resolved. The germline V gene has CDR1 MDHEN and CDR2 SYDVKM. V shed 2 bases and J shed 9 bases, with 20 bases lying between them. The CDR3 contains 16 residues. CDR3 amino acids: CASSLRLTGGGGPQHF. CDR3 sequence (DNA): TGTGCCAGCAGTTTACGTCTTACGGGCGGTGGAGGGCCCCAGCATTTT.

About this clone itself: Other DNA sequences in this sample translate to the same CDR3. The rearrangement joins TRBV18 to TRBJ1-1, with a possible D match to TRBD1 (5 bases). This CDR3 spans 14 amino acids. Germline V lookup: CDR1 KGHSH, CDR2 LQKENI. Deletions cut 2 bases from V and 5 bases from J, with 12 bases between. The CDR3 DNA is TGTGCCAGCTCACCAAATCAGGGCGAAACTGAAGCTTTCTTT. This translates into CASSPNQGETEAFF.

The V gene is TRBV7-2, the J gene TRBJ2-1; 10 bases match TRBD2. From germline, CDR1 is SGHTA and CDR2 FQGNSA. Germline trimming cut 3 bases from V and 6 bases from J; bases unmatched to any gene: 2. The CDR3 length is 14 residues. The CDR3 loop is CASSLGLASNEQFF. DNA of the CDR3: TGTGCCAGCAGCTTGGGACTAGCGTCCAATGAGCAGTTCTTC.

The V call is TRBV5-1, the J call TRBJ2-7; 7 nucleotides match TRBD2. The trim removed 3 bases at V and 2 bases at J, leaving 5 bases unmatched. The CDR3 covers 14 residues. Germline V CDR1 and CDR2: SGHRS, YFSETQ. CDR3 residues: CASSSGGRTYEQYF. CDR3 coding DNA: TGCGCCAGCAGCTCCGGGGGGAGGACCTACGAGCAGTACTTC.

The genes are TRBV5-1 and TRBJ1-2; 11 bases map to TRBD1. The CDR3 has 13 amino acids. Germline-derived CDR1 and CDR2 are SGHRS and YFSETQ. J lost 7 bases, V lost 4 bases, and 3 bases had no gene match. This CDR3 is CASSVDRGPGYTF. The CDR3 bases are TGCGCCAGCAGCGTGGACAGGGGGCCTGGCTACACCTTC.

J is TRBJ1-4 and V is TRBV18; D gene ambiguous. Germline V CDR1 and CDR2: KGHSH, LQKENI. The V and J ends lost 5 bases and 5 bases respectively, with 9 bases between them. The CDR3 is 13 residues long. CDR3 in amino acids: CASSFAVNEKLFF. CDR3 DNA: TGTGCCAGCTCATTCGCAGTCAATGAAAAACTGTTTTTT.

The chain uses TRBV7-9 and TRBJ1-2; 9 bases match TRBD1. V lost 5 bases and J lost 4; bases outside the gene matches: 5. The CDR3 extends over 14 amino acids. The V gene's germline CDR1 is SEHNR and CDR2 FQNEAQ (reference sequence). CDR3 in DNA: TGTGCCAGCAGCGGGACAGGGAACATCTATGGCTACACCTTC. The encoded protein is CASSGTGNIYGYTF.

This rearrangement joins TRBV14 to TRBJ2-1; 12 bases fit TRBD1. The CDR3 spans 20 residues. With 3 bases clipped from V and 0 bases from J, the junction kept 12 bases outside the gene matches. Per germline, CDR1 SGHDN and CDR2 FVKESK. CDR3 loop: CASSHWDRGRPGPSYNEQFF. In DNA form, the CDR3 reads TGTGCCAGCAGCCATTGGGACAGGGGGCGACCCGGGCCCTCCTACAATGAGCAGTTCTTC.

The V and J genes are TRBV15 and TRBJ2-1; D not certain. The CDR3 runs to 13 residues. Germline V gene sequence: CDR1 LNHNV, CDR2 YYDKDF (reference sequence). V lost 4 bases to trimming and J lost 2 bases, with 6 bases between them. This CDR3 is CATSNPTYNEQFF. CDR3 DNA: TGTGCCACCAGCAACCCAACCTACAATGAGCAGTTCTTC.